In this sample, the clone carrying this T cell receptor beta chain turned up many times. The antigen is unknown. These data are taken from a study of CD8 T cells in ankylosing spondylitis. Broader study findings: About 8 highly homologous variants made up a TCR beta motif that seemed to typify ankylosing spondylitis blood. CD8+ by phenotype, disease-linked clones were relatively rare in peripheral blood.

TCRdb reanalysed the 5' RACE reads using MiXCR and keeps one entry per CDR3 protein. The sample consists of 500,000 or so distinct CDR3 sequences, approximately 5% of them appearing once. Per germline, CDR1 SGHAT and CDR2 FQDESV (reference sequence). The V and J ends lost 6 bases and 1 base respectively, with 15 bases between them. This CDR3 comprises 15 residues. The chain couples TRBV11-1 to TRBJ1-1, with a weak D call TRBD1 (5 bases). The specimen sequenced was blood, either unsorted or a sorted T cell fraction (not recorded which). The receptor was isolated from a male donor with ankylosing spondylitis. The CDR3 DNA reads TGTGCCAGCAGGTTGGCCGGGGCAGAGAACACTGAAGCTTTCTTT. It translates to CASRLAGAENTEAFF.